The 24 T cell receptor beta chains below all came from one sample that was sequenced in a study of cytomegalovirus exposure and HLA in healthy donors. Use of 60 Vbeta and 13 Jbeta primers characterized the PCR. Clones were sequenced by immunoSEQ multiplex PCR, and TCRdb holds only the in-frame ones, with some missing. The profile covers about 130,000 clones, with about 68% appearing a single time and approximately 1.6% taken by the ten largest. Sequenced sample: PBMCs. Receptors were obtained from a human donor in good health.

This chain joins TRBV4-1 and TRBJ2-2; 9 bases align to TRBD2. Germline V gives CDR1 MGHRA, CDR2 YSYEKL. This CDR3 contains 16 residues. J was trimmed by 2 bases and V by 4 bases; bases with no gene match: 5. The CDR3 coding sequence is TGCGCCAGCAGCCGAGCTAGCGGGATCAACACCGGGGAGCTGTTTTTT. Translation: CASSRASGINTGELFF.

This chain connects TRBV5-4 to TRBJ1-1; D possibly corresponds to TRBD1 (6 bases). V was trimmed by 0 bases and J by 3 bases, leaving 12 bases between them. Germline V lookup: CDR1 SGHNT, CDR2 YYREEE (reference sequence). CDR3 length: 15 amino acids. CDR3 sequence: CASSLVGQGYTEAFF. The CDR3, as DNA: TGTGCCAGCAGCTTGGTGGGGCAGGGGTACACTGAAGCTTTCTTT.

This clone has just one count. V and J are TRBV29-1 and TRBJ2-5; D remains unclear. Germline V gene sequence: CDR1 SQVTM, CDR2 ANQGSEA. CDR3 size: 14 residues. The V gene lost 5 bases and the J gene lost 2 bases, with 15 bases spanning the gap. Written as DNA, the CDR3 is TGCAGCGTTCGGCAATGGCAGGCTCAAGAGACCCAGTACTTC. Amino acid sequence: CSVRQWQAQETQYF.

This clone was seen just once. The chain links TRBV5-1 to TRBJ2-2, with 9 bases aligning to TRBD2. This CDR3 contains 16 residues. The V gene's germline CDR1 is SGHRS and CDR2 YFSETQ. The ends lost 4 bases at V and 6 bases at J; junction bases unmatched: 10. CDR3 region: CASSADFPSGAGELFF. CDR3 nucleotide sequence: TGCGCCAGCAGCGCGGACTTCCCTAGCGGGGCCGGGGAGCTGTTTTTT.

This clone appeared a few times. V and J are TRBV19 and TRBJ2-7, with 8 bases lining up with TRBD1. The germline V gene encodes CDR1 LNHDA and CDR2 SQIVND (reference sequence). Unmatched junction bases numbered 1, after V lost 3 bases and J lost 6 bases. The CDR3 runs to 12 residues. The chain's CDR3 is CASSMTGAEQYF. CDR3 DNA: TGTGCCAGTAGTATGACAGGGGCCGAGCAGTACTTC.

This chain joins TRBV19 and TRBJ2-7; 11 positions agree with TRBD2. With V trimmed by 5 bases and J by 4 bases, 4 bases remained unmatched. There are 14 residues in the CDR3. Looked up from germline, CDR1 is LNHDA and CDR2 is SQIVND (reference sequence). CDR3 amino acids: CASSPTSGRYEQYF. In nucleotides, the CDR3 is TGTGCCAGTAGTCCAACTAGCGGGAGATACGAGCAGTACTTC.

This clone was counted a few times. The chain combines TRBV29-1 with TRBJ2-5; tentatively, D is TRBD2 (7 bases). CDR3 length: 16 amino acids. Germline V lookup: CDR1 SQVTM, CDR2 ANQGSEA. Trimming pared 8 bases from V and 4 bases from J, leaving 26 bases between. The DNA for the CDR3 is TGCAGCTCCCGCGGGGGCTGGGGGGCGACGGTAGAGACCCAGTACTTC. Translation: CSSRGGWGATVETQYF. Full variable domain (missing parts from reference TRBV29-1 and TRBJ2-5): SAVISQKPSRDICQRGTSLTIQCQVDSQVTMMFWYRQQPGQSLTLIATANQGSEATYESGFVIDKFPISRPNLTFSTLTVSNMSPEDSSIYLCSSRGGWGATVETQYFGPGTRLLVL.

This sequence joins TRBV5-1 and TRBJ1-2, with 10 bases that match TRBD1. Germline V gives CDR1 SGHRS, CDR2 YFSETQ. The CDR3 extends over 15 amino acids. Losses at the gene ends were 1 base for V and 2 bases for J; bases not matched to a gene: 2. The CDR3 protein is CASSLMGQGNYGYTF. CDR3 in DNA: TGCGCCAGCAGCTTGATGGGACAGGGGAACTATGGCTACACCTTC.

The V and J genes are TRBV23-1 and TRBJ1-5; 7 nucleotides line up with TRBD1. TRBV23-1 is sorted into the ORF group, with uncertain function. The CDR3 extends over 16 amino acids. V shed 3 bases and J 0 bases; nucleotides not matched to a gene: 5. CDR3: CASSQTDRDSNQPQHF. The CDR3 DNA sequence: TGCGCCAGCAGTCAGACCGACAGGGATAGCAATCAGCCCCAGCATTTT.

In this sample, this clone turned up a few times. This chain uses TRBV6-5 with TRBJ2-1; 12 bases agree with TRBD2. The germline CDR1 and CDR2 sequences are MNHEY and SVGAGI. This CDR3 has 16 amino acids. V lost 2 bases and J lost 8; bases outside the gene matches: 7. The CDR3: CASSYLSSGRGHEQFF. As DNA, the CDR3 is TGTGCCAGCAGTTACCTCTCTAGCGGGAGGGGTCATGAGCAGTTCTTC.

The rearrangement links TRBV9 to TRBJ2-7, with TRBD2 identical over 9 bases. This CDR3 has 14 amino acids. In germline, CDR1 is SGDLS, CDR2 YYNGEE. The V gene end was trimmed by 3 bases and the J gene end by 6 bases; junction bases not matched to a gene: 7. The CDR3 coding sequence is TGTGCCAGCAGCGGGGGGACTAGCTCGATCGAGCAGTACTTC. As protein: CASSGGTSSIEQYF.

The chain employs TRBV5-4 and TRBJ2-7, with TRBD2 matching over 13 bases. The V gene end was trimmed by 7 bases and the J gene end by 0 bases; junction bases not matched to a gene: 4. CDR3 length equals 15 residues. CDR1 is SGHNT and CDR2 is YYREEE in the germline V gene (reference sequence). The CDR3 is CASGLAGVSSYEQYF. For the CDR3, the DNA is TGTGCCAGCGGACTAGCGGGAGTTAGCTCCTACGAGCAGTACTTC.

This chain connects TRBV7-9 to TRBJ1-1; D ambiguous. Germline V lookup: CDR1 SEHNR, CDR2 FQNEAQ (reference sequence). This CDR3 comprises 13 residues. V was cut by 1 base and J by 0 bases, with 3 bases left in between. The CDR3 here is CASSLDMNTEAFF. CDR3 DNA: TGTGCCAGCAGCTTAGATATGAACACTGAAGCTTTCTTT. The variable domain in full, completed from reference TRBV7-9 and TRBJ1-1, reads DTGVSQNPRHKITKRGQNVTFRCDPISEHNRLYWYRQTLGQGPEFLTYFQNEAQLEKSRLLSDRFSAERPKGSFSTLEIQRTEQGDSAMYLCASSLDMNTEAFFGQGTRLTVV.

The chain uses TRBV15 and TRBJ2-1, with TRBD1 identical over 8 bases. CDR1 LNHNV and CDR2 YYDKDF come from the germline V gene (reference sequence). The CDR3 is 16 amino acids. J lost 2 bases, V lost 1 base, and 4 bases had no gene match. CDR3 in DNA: TGTGCCACCAGCAGAGCGAGGACAGGGCCCTACAATGAGCAGTTCTTC. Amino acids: CATSRARTGPYNEQFF.

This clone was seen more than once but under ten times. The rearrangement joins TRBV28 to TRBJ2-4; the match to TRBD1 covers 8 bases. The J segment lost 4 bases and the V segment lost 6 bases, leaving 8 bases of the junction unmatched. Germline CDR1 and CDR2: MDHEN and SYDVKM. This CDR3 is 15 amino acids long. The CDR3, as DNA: TGTGCCAGCAGGTCCCTGCGACAGGGGAAAAACATTCAGTACTTC. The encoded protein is CASRSLRQGKNIQYF.

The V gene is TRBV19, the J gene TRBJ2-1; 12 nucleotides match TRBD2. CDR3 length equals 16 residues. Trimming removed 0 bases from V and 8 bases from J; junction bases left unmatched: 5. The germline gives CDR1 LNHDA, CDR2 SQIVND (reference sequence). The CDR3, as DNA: TGTGCCAGTAGTATAGAACGGCTAGCGGGAGGGGATGAGCAGTTCTTC. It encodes CASSIERLAGGDEQFF.

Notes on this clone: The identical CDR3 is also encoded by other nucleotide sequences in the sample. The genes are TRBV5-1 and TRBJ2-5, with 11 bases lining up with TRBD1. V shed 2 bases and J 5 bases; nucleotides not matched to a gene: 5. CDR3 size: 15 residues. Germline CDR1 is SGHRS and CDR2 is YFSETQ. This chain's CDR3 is CASSFTGQGGETQYF. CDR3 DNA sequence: TGCGCCAGCAGCTTCACGGGACAGGGGGGGGAGACCCAGTACTTC.

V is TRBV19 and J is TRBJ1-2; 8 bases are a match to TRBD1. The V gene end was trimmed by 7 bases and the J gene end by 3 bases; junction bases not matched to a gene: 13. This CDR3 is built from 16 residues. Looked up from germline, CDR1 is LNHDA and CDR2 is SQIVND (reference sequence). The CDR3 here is CASNLFGVQGDYGYTF. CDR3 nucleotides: TGTGCCAGTAATCTATTCGGGGTACAGGGGGACTATGGCTACACCTTC.

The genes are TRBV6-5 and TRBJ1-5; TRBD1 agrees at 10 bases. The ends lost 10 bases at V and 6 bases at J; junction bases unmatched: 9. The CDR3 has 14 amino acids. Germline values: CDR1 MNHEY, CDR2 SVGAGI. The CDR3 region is CATSTGGYIQPQHF. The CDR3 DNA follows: TGTGCCACCTCGACAGGGGGCTATATTCAGCCCCAGCATTTT.

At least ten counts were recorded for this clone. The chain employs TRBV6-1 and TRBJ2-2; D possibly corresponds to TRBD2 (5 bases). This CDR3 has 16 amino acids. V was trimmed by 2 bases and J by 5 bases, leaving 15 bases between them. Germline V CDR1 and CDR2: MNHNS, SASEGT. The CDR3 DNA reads TGTGCCAGCAGTGAATTGGCGGCCCCGGGGACCGGGGAGCTGTTTTTT. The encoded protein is CASSELAAPGTGELFF.

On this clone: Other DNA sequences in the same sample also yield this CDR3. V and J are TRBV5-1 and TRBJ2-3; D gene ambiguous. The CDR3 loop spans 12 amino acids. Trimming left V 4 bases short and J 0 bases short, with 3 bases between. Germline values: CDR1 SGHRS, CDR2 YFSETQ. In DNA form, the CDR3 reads TGCGCCAGCAGCCCAAGCACAGATACGCAGTATTTT. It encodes CASSPSTDTQYF.

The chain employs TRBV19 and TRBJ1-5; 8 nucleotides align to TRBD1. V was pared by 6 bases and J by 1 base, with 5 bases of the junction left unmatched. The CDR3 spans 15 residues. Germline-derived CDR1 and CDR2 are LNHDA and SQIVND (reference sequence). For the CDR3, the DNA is TGTGCCAGTAGCTCCGACAGGGGAAGCAATCAGCCCCAGCATTTT. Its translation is CASSSDRGSNQPQHF.

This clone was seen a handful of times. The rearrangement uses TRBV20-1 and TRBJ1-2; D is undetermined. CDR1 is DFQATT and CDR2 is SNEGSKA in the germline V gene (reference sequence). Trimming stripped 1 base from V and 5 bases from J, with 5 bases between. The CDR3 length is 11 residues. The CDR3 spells CSARGPYGYTF. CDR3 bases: TGCAGTGCTAGAGGGCCATATGGCTACACCTTC.

CDR3 in DNA: TGTGCCAGCAGCAAAGCGCCCAGGGGTACTAATGAAAAACTGTTTTTT. Its translation is CASSKAPRGTNEKLFF. The V gene is TRBV21-1, the J gene TRBJ1-4; the table's D call, TRBD1, has no DNA check behind it. TRBV21-1 is listed as a pseudogene. The CDR3 contains 16 residues.